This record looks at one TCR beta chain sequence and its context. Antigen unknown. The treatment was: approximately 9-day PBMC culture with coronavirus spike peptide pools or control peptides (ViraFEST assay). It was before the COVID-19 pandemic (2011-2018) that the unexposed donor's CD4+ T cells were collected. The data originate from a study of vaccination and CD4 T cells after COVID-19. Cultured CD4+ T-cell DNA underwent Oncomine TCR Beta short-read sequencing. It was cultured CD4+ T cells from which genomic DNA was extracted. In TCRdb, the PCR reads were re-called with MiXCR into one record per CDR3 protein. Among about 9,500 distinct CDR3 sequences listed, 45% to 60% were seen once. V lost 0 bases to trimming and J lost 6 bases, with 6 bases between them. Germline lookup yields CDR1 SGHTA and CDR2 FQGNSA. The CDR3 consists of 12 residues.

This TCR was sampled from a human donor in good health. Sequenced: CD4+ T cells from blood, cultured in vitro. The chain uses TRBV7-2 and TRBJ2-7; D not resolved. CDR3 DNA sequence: TGTGCCAGCAGCTTAGCTCCGACCGAGCAGTACTTC. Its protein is CASSLAPTEQYF.